These T cell receptor beta chains were read from a single sample in a study of identical twins. In TCRdb, the 5' RACE reads were re-called with MiXCR into one record per CDR3 protein. This sample yields 240,000 or so distinct CDR3 sequences, of which about an eighth are seen a single time; about 4.1% belongs to the top ten. The sample was also linked to a second study, of yellow fever vaccine responses in identical twins.

The sequencing input was memory (CD45RO+) T cells sorted from blood. These receptors all come from a woman aged 18-29 years in good health. Each CDR3 is given with its conserved first and last residue. Fields, in order: J gene, V gene, clone size, D gene, CDR3 protein, CDR3 DNA. The D gene is left open where the match is weak. Clone size appears in some rows only: once, few, many, or a class for an expanded clone.

>TRBJ2-1|TRBV19|.|.
CASTQGTGGNEQFF
TGTGCCAGCACACAGGGGACGGGGGGGAATGAGCAGTTCTTC
>TRBJ2-5|TRBV9|few|TRBD2
CASSPTLAEGTQYF
TGTGCCAGCAGCCCGACGCTAGCGGAGGGGACCCAGTACTTC
>TRBJ2-5|TRBV6-2/TRBV6-3|.|.
CARTSRETQYF
TGTGCCAGGACTAGTAGGGAGACCCAGTACTTC
>TRBJ1-2|TRBV2|.|.
CASSEIRQGILGYTF
TGTGCCAGCAGTGAAATCAGGCAGGGGATCCTGGGCTACACCTTC
>TRBJ2-7|TRBV5-1|many|.
CASSDGRIYEQYF
TGCGCCAGCAGCGACGGACGGATCTACGAGCAGTACTTC
>TRBJ2-3|TRBV27|few|TRBD2
CASSFSGGATTQYF
TGTGCCAGCAGTTTTAGCGGGGGGGCCACTACGCAGTATTTT
>TRBJ2-1|TRBV6-2/TRBV6-3|.|.
CASSYGPNEQFF
TGTGCCAGCAGTTATGGGCCGAATGAGCAGTTCTTC
>TRBJ1-5|TRBV24-1|many|TRBD1
CATSAGRGRNQPQHF
TGTGCCACCAGTGCGGGCAGGGGGCGTAATCAGCCCCAGCATTTT
>TRBJ2-7|TRBV5-1|.|.
CASSNGPGSYEQYF
TGCGCCAGCAGCAACGGACCCGGATCGTACGAGCAGTACTTC
>TRBJ1-2|TRBV7-3|.|.
CASSLRPLGQPEGYGYTF
TGTGCCAGCAGCTTAAGACCACTCGGACAGCCTGAGGGGTATGGCTACACCTTC